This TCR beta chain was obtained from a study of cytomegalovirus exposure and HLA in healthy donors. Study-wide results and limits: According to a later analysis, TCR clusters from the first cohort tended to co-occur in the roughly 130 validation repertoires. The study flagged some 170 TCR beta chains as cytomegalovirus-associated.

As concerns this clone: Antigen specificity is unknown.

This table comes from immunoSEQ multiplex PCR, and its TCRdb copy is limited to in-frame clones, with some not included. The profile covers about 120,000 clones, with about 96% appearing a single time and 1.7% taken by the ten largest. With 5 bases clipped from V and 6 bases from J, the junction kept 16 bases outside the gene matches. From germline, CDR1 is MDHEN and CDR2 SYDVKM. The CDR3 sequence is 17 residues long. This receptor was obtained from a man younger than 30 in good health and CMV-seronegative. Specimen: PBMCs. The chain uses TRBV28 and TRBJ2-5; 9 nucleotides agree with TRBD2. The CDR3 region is CASSPPPGSGRPKTQYF. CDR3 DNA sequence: TGTGCCAGCAGTCCCCCACCAGGGAGCGGGAGGCCGAAGACCCAGTACTTC.